The entry below gives a single T cell receptor (beta chain) sequence along with its context. The sample originates from a study of blood T cell repertoires in COVID-19. Study information: Whether acute or convalescent, the COVID-19 samples came from the United States, Italy and Spain. T cells, B-cell-depleted T cells, or PBMCs provided the cDNA or gDNA that served as material.

V was cut by 1 base and J by 1 base, with 8 bases left in between. The CDR3 is 15 residues long. Germline V gives CDR1 SGHNT, CDR2 YENEEA. Patients from Seattle were sampled longitudinally, starting during active infection. The authors' processing: Amplification with reference gene primers provided the estimates of nucleated cell counts. The table came from immunoSEQ multiplex PCR; TCRdb's copy has only in-frame clones and leaves some out. V and J calls and clone size follow that table, whereas D and trimming were derived from the DNA. The table records about 260,000 clones, approximately 88% of them present only once.

The rearrangement uses TRBV11-3 and TRBJ1-3; no clear D gene. The sequence was obtained from a woman in her seventies with COVID-19, enrolled during active disease. Material for sequencing was peripheral blood. Written as DNA, the CDR3 is TGTGCCAGCAGCTTAGGACTCACGTCTGGAAACACCATATATTTT. Translation gives CASSLGLTSGNTIYF.